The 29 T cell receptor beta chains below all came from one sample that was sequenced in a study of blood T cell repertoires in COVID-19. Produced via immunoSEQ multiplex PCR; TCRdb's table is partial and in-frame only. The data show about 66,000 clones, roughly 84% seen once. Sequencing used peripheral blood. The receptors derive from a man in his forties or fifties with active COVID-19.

The CDR3, as DNA: TGTGCCAGCAGCCAATGGCGGGGTGGAACAGATACGCAGTATTTT. It specifies CASSQWRGGTDTQYF. This chain connects TRBV14 to TRBJ2-3; a weak D match, TRBD2 (6 bases). The CDR3 has 15 residues. The germline V gene has CDR1 SGHDN and CDR2 FVKESK. Deletions cut 2 bases from V and 3 bases from J, with 12 bases between.

The CDR3 sequence is CASSLERTSGSNYNEQFF. The CDR3 nucleotides read TGTGCCAGCAGCTTAGAGAGAACTAGCGGGAGTAACTACAATGAGCAGTTCTTC. J is TRBJ2-1 and V is TRBV11-3; 11 bases fit TRBD2. With 0 bases clipped from V and 3 bases from J, the junction kept 7 bases outside the gene matches. Germline CDR1 SGHNT, CDR2 YENEEA. This CDR3 is 18 amino acids long.

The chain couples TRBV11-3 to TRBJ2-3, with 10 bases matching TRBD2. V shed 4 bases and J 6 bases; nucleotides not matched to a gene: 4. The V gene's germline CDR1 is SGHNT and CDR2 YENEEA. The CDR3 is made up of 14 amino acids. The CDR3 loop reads CASSSSGGVDTQYF. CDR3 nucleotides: TGTGCCAGCAGCTCCAGCGGGGGGGTTGATACGCAGTATTTT.

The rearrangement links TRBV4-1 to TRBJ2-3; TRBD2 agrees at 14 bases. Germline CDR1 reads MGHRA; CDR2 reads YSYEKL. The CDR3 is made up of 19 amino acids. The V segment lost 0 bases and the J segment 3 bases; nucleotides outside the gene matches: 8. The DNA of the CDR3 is TGCGCCAGCAGCCAAGATCCTCGGACTAGCGGGAGGAGGACAGATACGCAGTATTTT. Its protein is CASSQDPRTSGRRTDTQYF.

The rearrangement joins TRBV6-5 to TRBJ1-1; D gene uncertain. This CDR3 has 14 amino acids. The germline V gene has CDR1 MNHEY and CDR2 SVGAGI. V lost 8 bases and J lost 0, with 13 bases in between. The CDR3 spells CASSDGLVNTEAFF. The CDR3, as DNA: TGTGCCAGCTCTGACGGGTTGGTGAACACTGAAGCTTTCTTT.

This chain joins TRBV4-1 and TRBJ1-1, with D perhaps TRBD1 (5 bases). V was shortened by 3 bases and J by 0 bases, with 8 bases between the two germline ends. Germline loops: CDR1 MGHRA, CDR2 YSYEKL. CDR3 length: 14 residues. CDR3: CASSHGHLNTEAFF. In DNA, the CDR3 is TGCGCCAGCAGCCACGGACACCTGAACACTGAAGCTTTCTTT.

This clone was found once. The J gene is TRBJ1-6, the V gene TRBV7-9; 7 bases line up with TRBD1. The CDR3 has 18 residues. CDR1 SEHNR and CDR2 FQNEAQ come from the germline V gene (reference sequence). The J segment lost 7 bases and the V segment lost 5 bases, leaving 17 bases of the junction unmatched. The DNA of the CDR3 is TGTGCCAGCAGCCGAGTTGAGGGTGTACAGGGGCTAAATTCACCCCTCCACTTT. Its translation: CASSRVEGVQGLNSPLHF.

The CDR3 DNA reads as TGTGCCACCAGCCGGGACAGGGGTTTAGGCGGGGAGCTGTTTTTT. Translation: CATSRDRGLGGELFF. The chain carries TRBV15 and TRBJ2-2, with 10 positions matching TRBD1. V lost 5 bases, J lost 7 bases, and 7 bases stayed unmatched. CDR3 length equals 15 residues. Germline lookup yields CDR1 LNHNV and CDR2 YYDKDF (reference sequence). Using reference TRBV15 and TRBJ2-2 for the parts outside the CDR3, the full variable domain is DAMVIQNPRYQVTQFGKPVTLSCSQTLNHNVMYWYQQKSSQAPKLLFHYYDKDFNNEADTPDNFQSRRPNTSFCFLDIRSPGLGDTAMYLCATSRDRGLGGELFFGEGSRLTVL.

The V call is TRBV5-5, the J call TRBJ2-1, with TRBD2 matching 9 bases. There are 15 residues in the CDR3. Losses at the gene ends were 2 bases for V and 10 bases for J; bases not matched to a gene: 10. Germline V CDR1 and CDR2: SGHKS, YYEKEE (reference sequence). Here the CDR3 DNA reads TGTGCCAGCAGCTTAGGCGGGGGGGCTTTCGGAGAGCAGTTCTTC. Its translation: CASSLGGGAFGEQFF.

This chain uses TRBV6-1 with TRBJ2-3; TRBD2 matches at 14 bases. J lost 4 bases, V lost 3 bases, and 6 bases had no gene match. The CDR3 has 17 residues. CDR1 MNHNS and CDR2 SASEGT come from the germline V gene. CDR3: CASSERTSGRRADTQYF. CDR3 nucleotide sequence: TGTGCCAGCAGTGAGAGGACTAGCGGGAGGCGGGCAGATACGCAGTATTTT.

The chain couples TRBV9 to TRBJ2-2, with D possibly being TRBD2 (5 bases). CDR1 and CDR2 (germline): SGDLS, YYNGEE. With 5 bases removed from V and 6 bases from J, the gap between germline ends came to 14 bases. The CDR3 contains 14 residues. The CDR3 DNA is TGTGCCAGCAGGGAGGAAGCGGTGGCCGGGGAGCTGTTTTTT. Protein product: CASREEAVAGELFF.

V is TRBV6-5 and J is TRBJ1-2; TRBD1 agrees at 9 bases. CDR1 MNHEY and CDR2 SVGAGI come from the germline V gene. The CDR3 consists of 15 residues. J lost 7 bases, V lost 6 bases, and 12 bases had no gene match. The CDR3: CASRKPGQGMSGYTF. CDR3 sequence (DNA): TGTGCCAGCAGGAAACCGGGACAGGGAATGTCTGGCTACACCTTC.

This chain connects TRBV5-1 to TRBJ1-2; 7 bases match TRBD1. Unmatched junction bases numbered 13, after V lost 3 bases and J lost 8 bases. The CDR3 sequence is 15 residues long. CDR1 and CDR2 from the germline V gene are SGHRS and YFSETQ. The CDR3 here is CASSSRPGQAGGYTF. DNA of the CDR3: TGCGCCAGCAGCTCCCGCCCAGGACAGGCTGGCGGCTACACCTTC.

The CDR3 spells CASSEVATRGGQFF. CDR3 in DNA: TGCGCCAGCAGTGAGGTCGCCACAAGGGGTGGGCAGTTCTTC. J is TRBJ2-1 and V is TRBV10-1, with D possibly being TRBD1 (5 bases). The CDR3 length is 14 residues. V lost 2 bases and J 12 bases, leaving 17 bases between the germline ends. Per the germline V gene, CDR1 is WNHNN and CDR2 is SYGVQD (reference sequence).

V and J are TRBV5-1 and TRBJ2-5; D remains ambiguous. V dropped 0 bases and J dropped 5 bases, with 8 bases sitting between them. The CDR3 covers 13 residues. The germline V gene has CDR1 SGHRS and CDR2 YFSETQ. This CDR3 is CASSLERRETQYF. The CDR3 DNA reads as TGCGCCAGCAGCTTGGAGAGGCGGGAGACCCAGTACTTC.

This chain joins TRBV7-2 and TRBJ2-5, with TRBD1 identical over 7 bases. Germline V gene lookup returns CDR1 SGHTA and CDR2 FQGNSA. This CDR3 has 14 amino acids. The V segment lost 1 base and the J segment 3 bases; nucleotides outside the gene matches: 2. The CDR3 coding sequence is TGTGCCAGCAGCTTAGTAGGGGGCGAAGAGACCCAGTACTTC. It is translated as CASSLVGGEETQYF.

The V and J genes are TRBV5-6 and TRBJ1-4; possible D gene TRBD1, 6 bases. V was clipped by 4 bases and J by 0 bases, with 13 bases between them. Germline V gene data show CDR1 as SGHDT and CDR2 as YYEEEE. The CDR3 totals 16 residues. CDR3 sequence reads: CASSMRTAATNEKLFF. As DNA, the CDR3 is TGTGCCAGCAGCATGAGGACAGCTGCAACTAATGAAAAACTGTTTTTT.

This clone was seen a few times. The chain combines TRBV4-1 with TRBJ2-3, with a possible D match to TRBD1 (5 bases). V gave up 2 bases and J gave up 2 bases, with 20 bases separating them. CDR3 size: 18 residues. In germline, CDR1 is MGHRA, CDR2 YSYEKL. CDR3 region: CASSQNKGAGMHTDTQYF. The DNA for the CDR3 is TGCGCCAGCAGCCAAAACAAAGGTGCAGGGATGCACACAGATACGCAGTATTTT.

DNA of the CDR3: TGCGCCAGCAGCAGGATCCAGGGTGCCCCTAATGGCTACACCTTC. Translated: CASSRIQGAPNGYTF. This chain links TRBV5-1 with TRBJ1-2; tentative D call: TRBD1 (5 bases). Germline V gene data show CDR1 as SGHRS and CDR2 as YFSETQ. V was pared by 4 bases and J by 6 bases, with 19 bases between. This CDR3 is 15 amino acids long.

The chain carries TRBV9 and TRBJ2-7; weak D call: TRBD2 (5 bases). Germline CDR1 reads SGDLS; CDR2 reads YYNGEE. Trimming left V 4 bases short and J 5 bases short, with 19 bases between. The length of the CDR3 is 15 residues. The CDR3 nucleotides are TGTGCCAGCAGCCCCCCACCGGGGTCTTCAAACGAGCAGTACTTC. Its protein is CASSPPPGSSNEQYF. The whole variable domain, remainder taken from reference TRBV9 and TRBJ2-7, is DSGVTQTPKHLITATGQRVTLRCSPRSGDLSVYWYQQSLDQGLQFLIQYYNGEERAKGNILERFSAQQFPDLHSELNLSSLELGDSALYFCASSPPPGSSNEQYFGPGTRLTVT.

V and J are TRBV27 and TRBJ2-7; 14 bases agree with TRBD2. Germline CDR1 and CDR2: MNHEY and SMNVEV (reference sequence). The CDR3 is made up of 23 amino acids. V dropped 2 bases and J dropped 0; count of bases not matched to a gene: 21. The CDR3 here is CASSLGDVAGTSGSVLGSYEQYV. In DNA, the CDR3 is TGTGCCAGCAGTTTAGGGGATGTAGCCGGGACTAGCGGGAGCGTTTTGGGCTCCTACGAGCAGTACGTC.

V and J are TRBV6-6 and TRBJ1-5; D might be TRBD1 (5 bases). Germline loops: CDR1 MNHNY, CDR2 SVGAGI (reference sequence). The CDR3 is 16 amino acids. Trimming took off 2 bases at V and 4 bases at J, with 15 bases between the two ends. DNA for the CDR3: TGTGCCAGCAGTTACGTGGGGTCGGGGGGGAATCAGCCCCAGCATTTT. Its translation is CASSYVGSGGNQPQHF.

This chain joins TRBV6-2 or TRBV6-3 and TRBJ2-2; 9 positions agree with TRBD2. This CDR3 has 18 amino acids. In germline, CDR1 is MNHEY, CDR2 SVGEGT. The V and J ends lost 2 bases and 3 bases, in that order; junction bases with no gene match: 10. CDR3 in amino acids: CASSYRLAGPSHTGELFF. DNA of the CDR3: TGTGCCAGCAGTTACCGCCTAGCGGGACCCAGCCACACCGGGGAGCTGTTTTTT.

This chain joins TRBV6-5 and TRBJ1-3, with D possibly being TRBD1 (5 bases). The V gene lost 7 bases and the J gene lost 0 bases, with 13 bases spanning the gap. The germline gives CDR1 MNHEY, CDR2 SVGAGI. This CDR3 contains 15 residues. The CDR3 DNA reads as TGTGCCAGCACCACCGGACATATCTCTGGAAACACCATATATTTT. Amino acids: CASTTGHISGNTIYF.

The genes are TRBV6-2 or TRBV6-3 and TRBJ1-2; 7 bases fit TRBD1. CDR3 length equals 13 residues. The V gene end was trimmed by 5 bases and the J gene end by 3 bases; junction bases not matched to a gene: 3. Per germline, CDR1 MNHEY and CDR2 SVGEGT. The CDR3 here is CASSKTGYYGYTF. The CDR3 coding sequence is TGTGCCAGCAGTAAGACAGGGTACTATGGCTACACCTTC.

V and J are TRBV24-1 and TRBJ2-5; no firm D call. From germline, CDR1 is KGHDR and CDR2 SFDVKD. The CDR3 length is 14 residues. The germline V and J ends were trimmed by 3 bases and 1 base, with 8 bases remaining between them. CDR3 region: CATSDSGSQETQYF. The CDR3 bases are TGTGCCACCAGTGATAGTGGCAGCCAAGAGACCCAGTACTTC.

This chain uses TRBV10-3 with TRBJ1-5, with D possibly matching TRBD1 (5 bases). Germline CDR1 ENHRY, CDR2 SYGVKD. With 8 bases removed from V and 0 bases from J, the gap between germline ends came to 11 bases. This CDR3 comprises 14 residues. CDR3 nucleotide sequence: TGTGCCATCGCCCGGACACATAGCAATCAGCCCCAGCATTTT. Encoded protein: CAIARTHSNQPQHF.

Here the CDR3 reads CASSPLGLAGDVGELFF. CDR3 sequence (DNA): TGTGCCAGCAGCCCCCTGGGACTAGCGGGGGACGTCGGGGAGCTGTTTTTT. The chain is built from TRBV3-1 (or the pseudogene TRBV3-2) and TRBJ2-2, with 14 bases matching TRBD2. CDR1 and CDR2 from the germline V gene are LGHDT and YNNKEL (reference sequence). This CDR3 region has 17 residues. The J segment lost 7 bases and the V segment lost 4 bases, leaving 8 bases of the junction unmatched.

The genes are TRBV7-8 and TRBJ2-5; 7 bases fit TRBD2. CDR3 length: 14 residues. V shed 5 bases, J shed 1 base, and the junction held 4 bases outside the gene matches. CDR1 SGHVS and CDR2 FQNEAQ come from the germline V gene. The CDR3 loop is CASSQAGPQETQYF. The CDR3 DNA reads TGTGCCAGCAGCCAAGCGGGGCCCCAAGAGACCCAGTACTTC.